This TCR beta chain emerged from a study of T-cell reconstitution after alpha-beta-depleted transplantation in children. Of note for this clonotype: Its specificity is not known.

The study, taken as a whole, reports: T-cell counts and diversity were attributed mostly to newly produced T cells one year after transplant. There were reportedly several hundred expanded graft clones from which alpha-beta T cells came about two months after transplant.

Researchers prepared the TCRbeta library using unique molecular identifiers, the study reports. TCRdb re-derived calls from the PCR reads in MiXCR, one entry per CDR3 protein. The sample includes approximately 980,000 distinct CDR3 sequences, around 30% of them seen just once. V was shortened by 2 bases and J by 1 base, with 9 bases between the two germline ends. In germline, CDR1 is SGHTA, CDR2 FQGNSA. The CDR3 has 15 residues. The input for sequencing was PBMCs, mostly from graft donor cells, taken 360 days after TCRalphabeta/CD19-depleted stem cell transplant. The chain has TRBV7-2 and TRBJ1-5, with D unresolved. The source of this sequence is a boy younger than two who had a stem cell transplant for SCID, so the T cells may come from the graft donor. Written as DNA, the CDR3 is TGTGCCAGCAGCTTATCTTTCGGGAGCAATCAGCCCCAGCATTTT. It is translated as CASSLSFGSNQPQHF.